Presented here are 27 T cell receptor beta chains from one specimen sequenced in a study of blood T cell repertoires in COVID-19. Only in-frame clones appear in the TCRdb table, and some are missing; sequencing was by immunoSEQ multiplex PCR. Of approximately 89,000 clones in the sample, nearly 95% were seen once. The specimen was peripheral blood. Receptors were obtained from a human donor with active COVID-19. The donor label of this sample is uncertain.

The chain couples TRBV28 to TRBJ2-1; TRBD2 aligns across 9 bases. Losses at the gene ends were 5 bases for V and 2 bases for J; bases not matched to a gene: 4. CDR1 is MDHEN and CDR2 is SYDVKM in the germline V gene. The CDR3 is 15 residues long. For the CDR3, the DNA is TGTGCCAGCAGTATAGCGGGAGCCCCCTACAATGAGCAGTTCTTC. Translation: CASSIAGAPYNEQFF.

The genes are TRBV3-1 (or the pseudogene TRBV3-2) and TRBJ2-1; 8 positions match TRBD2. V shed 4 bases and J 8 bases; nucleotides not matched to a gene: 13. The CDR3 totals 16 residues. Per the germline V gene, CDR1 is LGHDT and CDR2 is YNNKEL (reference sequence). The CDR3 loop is CASSPTPGLEVDEQFF. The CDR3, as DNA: TGTGCCAGCAGCCCGACGCCGGGACTAGAGGTCGATGAGCAGTTCTTC.

CDR3: CASSPEASGANVLTF. The CDR3 DNA sequence: TGTGCCAGCAGCCCCGAGGCCTCTGGGGCCAACGTCCTGACTTTC. The chain has TRBV7-2 and TRBJ2-6; D is unclear. Trimming left V 5 bases short and J 0 bases short, with 8 bases between. Germline assignment: CDR1 SGHTA and CDR2 FQGNSA. CDR3 length equals 15 residues.

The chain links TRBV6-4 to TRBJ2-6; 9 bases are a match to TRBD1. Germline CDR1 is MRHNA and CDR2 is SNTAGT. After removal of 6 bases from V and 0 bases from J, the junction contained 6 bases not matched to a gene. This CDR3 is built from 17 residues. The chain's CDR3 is CASRPGTGISGANVLTF. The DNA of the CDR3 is TGTGCCAGCAGACCCGGGACAGGGATCTCTGGGGCCAACGTCCTGACTTTC.

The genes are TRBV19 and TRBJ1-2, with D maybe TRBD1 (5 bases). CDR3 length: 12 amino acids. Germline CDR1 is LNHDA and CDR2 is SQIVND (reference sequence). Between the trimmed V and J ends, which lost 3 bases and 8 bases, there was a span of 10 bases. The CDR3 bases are TGTGCCAGTAGTATTCAGCAGGGCGGCTACACCTTC. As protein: CASSIQQGGYTF.

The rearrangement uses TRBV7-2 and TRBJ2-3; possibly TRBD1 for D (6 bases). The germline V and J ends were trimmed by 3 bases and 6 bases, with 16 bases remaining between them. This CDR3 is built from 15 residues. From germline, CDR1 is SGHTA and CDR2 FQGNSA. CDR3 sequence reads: CASSFRVGAGDTQYF. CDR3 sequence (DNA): TGTGCCAGCAGCTTCCGGGTGGGGGCAGGGGATACGCAGTATTTT. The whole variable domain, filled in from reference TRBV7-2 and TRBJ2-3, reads GAGVSQSPSNKVTEKGKDVELRCDPISGHTALYWYRQSLGQGLEFLIYFQGNSAPDKSGLPSDRFSAERTGGSVSTLTIQRTQQEDSAVYLCASSFRVGAGDTQYFGPGTRLTVL.

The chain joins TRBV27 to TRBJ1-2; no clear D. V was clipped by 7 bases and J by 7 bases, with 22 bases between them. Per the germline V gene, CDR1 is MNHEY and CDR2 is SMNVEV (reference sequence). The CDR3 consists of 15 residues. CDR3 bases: TGTGCCAGCACCCTCTCCGGGAGTACGGGATCTGGCTACACCTTC. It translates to CASTLSGSTGSGYTF.

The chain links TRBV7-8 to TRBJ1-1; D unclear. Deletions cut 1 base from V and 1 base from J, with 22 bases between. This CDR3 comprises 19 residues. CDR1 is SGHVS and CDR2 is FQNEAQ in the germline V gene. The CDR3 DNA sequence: TGTGCCAGCAGCTTAGGAGGTAGCGGGGAATGGGGATGGAACACTGAAGCTTTCTTT. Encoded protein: CASSLGGSGEWGWNTEAFF.

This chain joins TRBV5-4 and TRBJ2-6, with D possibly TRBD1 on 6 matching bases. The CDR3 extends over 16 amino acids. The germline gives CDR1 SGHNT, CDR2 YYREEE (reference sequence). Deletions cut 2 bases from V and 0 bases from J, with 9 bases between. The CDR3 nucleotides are TGTGCCAGCAGCTTACAGGACAGCTCTGGGGCCAACGTCCTGACTTTC. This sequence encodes CASSLQDSSGANVLTF.

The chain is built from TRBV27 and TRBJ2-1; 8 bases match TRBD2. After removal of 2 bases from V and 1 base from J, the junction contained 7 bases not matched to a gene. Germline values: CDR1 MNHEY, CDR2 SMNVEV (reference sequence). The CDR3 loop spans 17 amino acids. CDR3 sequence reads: CASSLNPGGGSYNEQFF. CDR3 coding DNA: TGTGCCAGCAGTTTAAATCCCGGCGGGGGGTCCTACAATGAGCAGTTCTTC.

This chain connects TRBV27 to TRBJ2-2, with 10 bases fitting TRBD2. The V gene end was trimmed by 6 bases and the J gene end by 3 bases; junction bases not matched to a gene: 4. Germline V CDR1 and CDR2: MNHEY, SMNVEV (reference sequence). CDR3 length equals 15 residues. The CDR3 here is CASRPGLAHTGELFF. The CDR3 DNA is TGTGCCAGCAGGCCGGGACTAGCGCACACCGGGGAGCTGTTTTTT.

The CDR3 is CASSQNYGRQGTGANVLTF. DNA of the CDR3: TGTGCCAGCAGCCAAAACTATGGGAGACAGGGGACTGGGGCCAACGTCCTGACTTTC. The chain carries TRBV3-1 (or the pseudogene TRBV3-2) and TRBJ2-6, with 8 bases lining up with TRBD1. The CDR3 covers 19 residues. V was pared by 2 bases and J by 2 bases, with 11 bases of the junction left unmatched. Germline V gene lookup returns CDR1 LGHDT and CDR2 YNNKEL (reference sequence).

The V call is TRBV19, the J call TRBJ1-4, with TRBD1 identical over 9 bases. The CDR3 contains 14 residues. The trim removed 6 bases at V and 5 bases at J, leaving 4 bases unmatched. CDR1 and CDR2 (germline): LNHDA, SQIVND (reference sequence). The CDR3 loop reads CASSKTGGNEKLFF. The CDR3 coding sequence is TGTGCCAGTAGCAAGACAGGGGGGAATGAAAAACTGTTTTTT.

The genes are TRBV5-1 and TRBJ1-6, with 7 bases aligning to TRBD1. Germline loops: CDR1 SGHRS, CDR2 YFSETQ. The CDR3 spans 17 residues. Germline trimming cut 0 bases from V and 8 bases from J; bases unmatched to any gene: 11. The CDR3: CASSLASAGGYYSPLHF. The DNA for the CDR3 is TGCGCCAGCAGCTTGGCTTCGGCAGGGGGTTATTATTCACCCCTCCACTTT.

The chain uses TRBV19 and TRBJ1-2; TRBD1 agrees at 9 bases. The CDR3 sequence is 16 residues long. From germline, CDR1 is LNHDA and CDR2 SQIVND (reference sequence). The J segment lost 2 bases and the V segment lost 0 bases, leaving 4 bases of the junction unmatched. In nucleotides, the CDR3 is TGTGCCAGTAGTATAGATGGGACAGGGAACAACTATGGCTACACCTTC. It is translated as CASSIDGTGNNYGYTF.

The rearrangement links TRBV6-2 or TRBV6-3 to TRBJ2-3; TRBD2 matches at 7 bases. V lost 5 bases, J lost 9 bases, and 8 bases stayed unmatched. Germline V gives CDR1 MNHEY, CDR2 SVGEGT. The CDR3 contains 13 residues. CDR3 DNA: TGTGCCAGCAGTATAAAGCGGGGCGAAACGCAGTATTTT. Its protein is CASSIKRGETQYF.

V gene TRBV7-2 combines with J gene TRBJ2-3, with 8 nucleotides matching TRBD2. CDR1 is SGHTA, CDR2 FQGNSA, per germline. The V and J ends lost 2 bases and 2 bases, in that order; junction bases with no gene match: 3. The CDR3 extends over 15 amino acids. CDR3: CASSLTGGVTDTQYF. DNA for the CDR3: TGTGCCAGCAGCTTAACGGGGGGGGTCACAGATACGCAGTATTTT.

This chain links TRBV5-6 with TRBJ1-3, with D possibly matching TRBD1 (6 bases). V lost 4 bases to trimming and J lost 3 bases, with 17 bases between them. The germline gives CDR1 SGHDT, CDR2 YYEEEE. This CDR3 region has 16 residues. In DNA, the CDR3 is TGTGCCAGCAGCCTGAAGGGGGTACGCGGTGGAAACACCATATATTTT. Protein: CASSLKGVRGGNTIYF.

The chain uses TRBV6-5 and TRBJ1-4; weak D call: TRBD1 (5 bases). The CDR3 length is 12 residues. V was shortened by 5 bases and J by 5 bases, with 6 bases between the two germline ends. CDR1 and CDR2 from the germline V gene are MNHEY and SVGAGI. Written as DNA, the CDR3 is TGTGCCAGCAGTAAGGGGAATGAAAAACTGTTTTTT. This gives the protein CASSKGNEKLFF.

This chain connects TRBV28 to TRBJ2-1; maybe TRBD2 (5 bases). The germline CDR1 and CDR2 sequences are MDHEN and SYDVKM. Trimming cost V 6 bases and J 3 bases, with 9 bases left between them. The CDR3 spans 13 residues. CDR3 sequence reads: CASRTGIYNEQFF. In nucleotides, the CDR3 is TGTGCCAGCAGAACCGGGATCTACAATGAGCAGTTCTTC.

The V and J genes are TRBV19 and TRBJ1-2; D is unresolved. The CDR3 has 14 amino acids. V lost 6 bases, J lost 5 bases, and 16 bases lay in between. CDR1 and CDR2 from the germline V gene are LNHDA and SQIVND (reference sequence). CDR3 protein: CASRVDSPGYGYTF. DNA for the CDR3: TGTGCCAGTAGGGTGGACTCCCCTGGATATGGCTACACCTTC.

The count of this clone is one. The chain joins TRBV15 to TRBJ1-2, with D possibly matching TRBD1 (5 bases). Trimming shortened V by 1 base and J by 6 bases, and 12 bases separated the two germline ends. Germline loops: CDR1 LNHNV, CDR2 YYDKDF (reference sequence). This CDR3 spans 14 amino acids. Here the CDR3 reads CATSRGGSTDGYTF. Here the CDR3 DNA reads TGTGCCACCAGCAGAGGGGGCAGCACAGATGGCTACACCTTC.

The CDR3: CASSPRTPMSSYNEQFF. The CDR3 nucleotides read TGTGCCAGCAGTCCCCGGACTCCAATGAGCTCCTACAATGAGCAGTTCTTC. The rearrangement joins TRBV27 to TRBJ2-1; possibly TRBD2 for D (5 bases). Trimming took off 5 bases at V and 0 bases at J, with 17 bases between the two ends. CDR1 and CDR2 from the germline V gene are MNHEY and SMNVEV (reference sequence). The CDR3 sequence is 17 residues long.

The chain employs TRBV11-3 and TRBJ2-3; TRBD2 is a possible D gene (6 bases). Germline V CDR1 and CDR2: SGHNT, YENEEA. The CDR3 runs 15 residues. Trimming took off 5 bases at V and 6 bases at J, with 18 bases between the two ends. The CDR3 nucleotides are TGTGCCAGCAGCCCGGGGGACGGGAGAGGGGATACGCAGTATTTT. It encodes CASSPGDGRGDTQYF.

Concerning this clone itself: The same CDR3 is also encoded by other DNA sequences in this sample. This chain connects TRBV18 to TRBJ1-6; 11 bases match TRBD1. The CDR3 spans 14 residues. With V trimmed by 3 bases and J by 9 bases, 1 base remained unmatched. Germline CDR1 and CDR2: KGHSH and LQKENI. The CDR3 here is CASSPGQGGSPLHF. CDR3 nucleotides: TGTGCCAGCTCACCGGGACAGGGGGGTTCACCCCTCCACTTT.

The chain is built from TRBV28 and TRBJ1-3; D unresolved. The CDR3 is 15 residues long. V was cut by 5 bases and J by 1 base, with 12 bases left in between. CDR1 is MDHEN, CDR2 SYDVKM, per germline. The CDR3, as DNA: TGTGCCAGCAGTCCCCTCGGACTTTCTGGAAACACCATATATTTT. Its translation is CASSPLGLSGNTIYF.

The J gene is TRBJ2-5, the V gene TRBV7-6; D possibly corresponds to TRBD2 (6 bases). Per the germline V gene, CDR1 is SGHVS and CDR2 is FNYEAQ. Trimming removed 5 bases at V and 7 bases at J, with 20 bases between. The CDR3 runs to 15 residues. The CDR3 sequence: CASSTGTARRSTQYF. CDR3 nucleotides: TGTGCCAGCAGCACGGGGACTGCCCGCCGATCGACCCAGTACTTC. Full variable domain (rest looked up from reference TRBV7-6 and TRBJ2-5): GAGVSQSPRYKVTKRGQDVALRCDPISGHVSLYWYRQALGQGPEFLTYFNYEAQQDKSGLPNDRFSAERPEGSISTLTIQRTEQRDSAMYRCASSTGTARRSTQYFGPGTRLLVL.